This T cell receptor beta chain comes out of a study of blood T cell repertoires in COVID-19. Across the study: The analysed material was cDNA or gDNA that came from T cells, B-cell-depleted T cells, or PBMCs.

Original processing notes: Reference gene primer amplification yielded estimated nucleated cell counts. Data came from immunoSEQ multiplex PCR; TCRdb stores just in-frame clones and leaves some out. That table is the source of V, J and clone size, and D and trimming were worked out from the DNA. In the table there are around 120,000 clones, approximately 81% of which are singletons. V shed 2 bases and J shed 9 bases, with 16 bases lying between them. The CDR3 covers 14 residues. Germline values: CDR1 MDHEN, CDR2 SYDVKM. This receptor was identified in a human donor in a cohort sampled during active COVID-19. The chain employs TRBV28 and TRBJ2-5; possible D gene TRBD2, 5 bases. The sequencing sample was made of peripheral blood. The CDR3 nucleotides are TGTGCCAGCAGTTTAGGGCCGACCCTCGGGGCCCAGTACTTC. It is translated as CASSLGPTLGAQYF.